The entry below gives a single T cell receptor beta chain sequence along with its context. Antigen specificity is unknown. This record comes from a study of tumor and adjacent non-tumor tissue in lung cancer. Study background: Stage I to III disease affected over nine men and 4 or 5 women aged roughly 30 to 76. Samples averaged about 4.2 million productive TCRbeta reads each. Findings and caveats of the study: Compared with tumor, normal lung showed significantly lower TCR diversity. Higher tumor TCR diversity was associated with shorter survival.

Deletions cut 3 bases from V and 3 bases from J, with 14 bases between. This CDR3 has 15 amino acids. Per the germline V gene, CDR1 is MDHEN and CDR2 is SYDVKM. The library came from three nested PCR rounds adapted from ARM-PCR protocols. One entry per CDR3 protein, called by TCRdb with MiXCR from the multiplex PCR reads. The sample consists of fewer than 100,000 distinct CDR3 sequences, 76% of them appearing once. No cell sorting was done before RNA was extracted from the tissue. More than 3 cm separated this lung sample from the edge of the tumor. Sample: distant non-tumor lung tissue. The gene calls are TRBV28 and TRBJ1-1; D gene unclear. This sequence was found in a woman between 50 and 59 years old with non-small cell lung cancer. CDR3 nucleotides: TGTGCCAGCAGTTTCCCTTCCGATAGGGACACTGAAGCTTTCTTT. Protein: CASSFPSDRDTEAFF.